What follows is one TCR beta chain and its context. Its antigen has not been determined. No clone much larger than this one lies a single base away; base qualities are absent. The germline V gene encodes CDR1 MNHEY and CDR2 SMNVEV (reference sequence). Reading from cysteine to phenylalanine, the CDR3 counts 15 amino acids. The sequence is cut down to CDR3 DNA, 45 bases in frame from base 1. V and J lose 5 bases and 0 bases, and a span of 11 bases separates them. This sample was taken from a study of vaccination and CD4 T cells after COVID-19 (dated by TCRdb to 2022 to 2024). At the level of the whole study: Every convalescent patient had a positive nasal swab PCR test for SARS-CoV-2, with mild disease in several patients and severe disease in one. The convalescent cohort included six males and four females, with two Hispanic individuals, seven Caucasians, two Asians and one multiracial person. Participants got two doses of the Pfizer-BioNTech BNT162b2 vaccine (n=8) or two doses of the Moderna mRNA-1273 vaccine (n=2). Post-COVID blood samples from convalescent patients were collected a median of roughly 100 days after diagnosis, with a range of about 30 to 170 days. Post-vaccine blood samples were obtained a median of around 74 days after the second vaccine dose, with a range of roughly 14 to 241 days. For a few convalescent patients, samples were collected at an early post-vaccination timepoint (day 14) as well as at a late post-vaccination timepoint (days 161 to 241). In over 8 COVID-19 convalescent patients and a few infection-naive healthy vaccine recipients, the spike-specific CD4+ TCR repertoire before mRNA vaccination was compared with the repertoire after mRNA vaccination. Study-wide conclusions, independent of this receptor: Among convalescent patients, a median roughly 90% of the SARS-CoV-2-reactive clones seen after vaccination appeared only after vaccination, which suggests priming specific to the vaccine. Relatively few convalescent patients were included in the study, and early timepoints after natural infection were not analyzed. Of the vaccine-specific clones found in convalescent patients, nearly all (304 of 307) were mono-reactive for SARS-CoV-2 spike instead of being cross-reactive with common cold coronaviruses. The median number of SARS-CoV-2-reactive clonotypes rose from around 22 after infection to roughly 38 after vaccination, but the change was not significant.

The library was obtained by PCR. The run used an Illumina iSeq 100. The paper's processing steps were these. Non-productive sequences were removed, and CDR3s that did not start with C, did not end with F or W, or were shorter than 7 amino acids were discarded. Using R version 3.6.1, CDR3 homology was evaluated through Levenshtein distances (stringdist) along with unrooted phylogenetic trees (ape). TCRdb passed the public sequencing reads through fastp at Q25 and MiXCR, retaining productive beta sequences. All rows with the same CDR3 protein become a single entry with the most common DNA and genes. TCRdb's processing, not the study's, gives the V and J calls here. The sample table shows some 27,000 distinct CDR3 sequences, and 45% to 65% are seen once. Around 6% of the sample belongs to the ten largest clones. This specimen's time point label, interpreted: late sampling 161 to 241 days after vaccination in three convalescent patients. Positive SARS-CoV-2 PCR tests in the convalescent patients dated from March to December 2020, before Alpha, Beta and Delta variants emerged in the United States. PBMCs were separated from whole blood using Ficoll-Paque Plus gradient centrifugation and then either used fresh or cryopreserved at -140C.

The clonotype originates from a human donor who had recovered from COVID-19. The sequences come from CD4+ T cells from blood, collected about 7 months after SARS-CoV-2 vaccination. The chain joins TRBV27 to TRBJ2-1, and the D gene may be TRBD2, 5 bases matching. In nucleotides, the sequence is TGTGCCAGCAGTCCGAGGGTGAGCTCCTACAATGAGCAGTTCTTC. It translates as CASSPRVSSYNEQFF.